This TCR beta chain was profiled in a study of control samples from healthy donors and cancer patients. CDR3 size: 14 residues. V lost 6 bases and J 4 bases, leaving 13 bases between the germline ends. The germline gives CDR1 MGHRA, CDR2 YSYEKL. The method was immunoSEQ multiplex PCR; TCRdb's version includes in-frame clones alone and lacks a portion of them. Of about 170,000 clones listed, 80% to 95% are singletons. The rearrangement links TRBV4-1 to TRBJ1-5; possibly TRBD1 for D (5 bases). The origin of this receptor is a woman between 40 and 55 years old in good health. The material sequenced was blood. The CDR3 nucleotides are TGCGCCAGCAGTCCGTTGGGGGAAAATCAGCCCCAGCATTTT. Amino acids: CASSPLGENQPQHF.